The rows below give T cell receptor beta chains drawn from one sample of a study of T-cell reconstitution after alpha-beta-depleted transplantation in children. TCRdb passed the PCR reads through MiXCR, listing each CDR3 protein once. The repertoire holds about 830,000 distinct CDR3 sequences, with 16% as singletons. Material: PBMCs, mostly from graft donor cells, obtained 360 days after TCRalphabeta/CD19-depleted stem cell transplant. The receptor set was obtained from a male patient aged 10-17 years who had a stem cell transplant for acute lymphoblastic leukemia, so the T cells may come from the graft donor. Both conserved end residues are part of each CDR3. D genes are given only for firm matches. A clone size is listed for some rows: how often the clone was seen (once, few, many), or a class if it is expanded.

v_gene,j_gene,d_gene,abundance,CDR3aa,CDR3nt
TRBV5-6,TRBJ1-4,TRBD1,few,CASSPLGQGTEKLFF,TGTGCCAGCAGCCCACTTGGACAGGGGACTGAAAAACTGTTTTTT
TRBV7-8,TRBJ2-7,TRBD2,.,CASSSGQAGGPYEQYF,TGTGCCAGCAGCTCGGGACAAGCGGGAGGGCCCTACGAGCAGTACTTC
TRBV24-1,TRBJ2-7,TRBD1,few,CATSDPDRAYEQYF,TGTGCCACCAGTGACCCCGACAGGGCCTACGAGCAGTACTTC
TRBV18,TRBJ1-4,.,.,CASSPRRPSLPKEKLFF,TGTGCCAGCTCACCACGCAGACCGTCGCTGCCTAAGGAAAAACTGTTTTTT
TRBV11-1,TRBJ2-2,.,.,CASSLGLLGDPNTGELFF,TGTGCCAGCAGCTTAGGACTCTTAGGGGATCCGAACACCGGGGAGCTGTTTTTT
TRBV6-1,TRBJ2-1,TRBD2,few,CASSGLSGVSYNEQFF,TGTGCCAGCAGTGGACTTAGCGGGGTTTCCTACAATGAGCAGTTCTTC
TRBV2,TRBJ2-3,.,.,CASSERGTDTQYF,TGTGCCAGCAGTGAGCGGGGAACAGATACGCAGTATTTT
TRBV20-1,TRBJ2-7,TRBD1,few,CSAGGQVYEQYF,TGCAGTGCTGGGGGACAGGTGTACGAGCAGTACTTC
TRBV19,TRBJ2-6,.,.,CASSSRGRASAGANVLTF,TGTGCCAGTAGTAGCCGCGGCAGGGCTAGCGCTGGGGCCAACGTCCTGACTTTC
TRBV7-2,TRBJ2-3,.,.,CASSLTHSKTDTQYF,TGTGCCAGCAGCTTAACCCATTCGAAGACAGATACGCAGTATTTT